This T cell receptor beta chain was found in a study of Ad26.COV2.S vaccination and SARS-CoV-2 variants. On the study more broadly: Donor had been placed in the Ad26.COV2.S arm of the COV1001 trial. Study findings and constraints: TCR breadth and depth analyses may have underestimated total T cell responses.

Germline V gene sequence: CDR1 MNHEY, CDR2 SVGAGI. Between the trimmed V and J ends, which lost 9 bases and 5 bases, there was a span of 23 bases. This CDR3 spans 15 amino acids. Treatment of the sample: 15 to 20 received Ad26.COV2.S at low or high dose, single or two shots; roughly five received placebo; per-sample allocation not given. Specimen acquisition occurred on day 63 following the initial vaccine or placebo injection. Boston supplied an adult donor aged 18-55 years. The method was immunoSEQ multiplex PCR; TCRdb's version includes in-frame clones alone and lacks a portion of them. Among 380,000 or so clones listed, around four fifths were seen once. This clone was seen only a few times. Its specificity is unknown.

This chain links TRBV6-5 with TRBJ2-7, with D perhaps TRBD1 (6 bases). Sequenced material: peripheral blood, taken in a trial of Ad26.COV2.S vaccine versus placebo. This receptor was identified in a person aged 18-65 years who received the Ad26.COV2.S COVID-19 vaccine or a placebo. For the CDR3, the DNA is TGTGCCAGTTTCTCATTCAACAGGGCCACGGACGAGCAGTACTTC. This translates into CASFSFNRATDEQYF.